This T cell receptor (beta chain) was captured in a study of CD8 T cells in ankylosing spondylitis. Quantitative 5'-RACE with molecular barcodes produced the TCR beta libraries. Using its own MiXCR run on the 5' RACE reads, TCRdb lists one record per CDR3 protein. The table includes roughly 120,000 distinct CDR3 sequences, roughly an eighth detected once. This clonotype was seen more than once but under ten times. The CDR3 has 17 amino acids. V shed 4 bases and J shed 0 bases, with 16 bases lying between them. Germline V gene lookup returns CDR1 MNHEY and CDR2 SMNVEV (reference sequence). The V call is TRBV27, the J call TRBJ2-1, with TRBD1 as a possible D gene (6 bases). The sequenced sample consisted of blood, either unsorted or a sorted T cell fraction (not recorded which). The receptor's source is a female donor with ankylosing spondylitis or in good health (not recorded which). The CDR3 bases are TGTGCCAGCAGTTCGACGACAGGCCCAAGCTCCTACAATGAGCAGTTCTTC. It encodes CASSSTTGPSSYNEQFF.